This T cell receptor beta chain was sequenced in a study of T cell responses to AZD1222 COVID-19 vaccine. For the study at large: Investigators merged groups given second doses at roughly 4 or roughly 12 weeks. Notes on the study in general: Among spike-specific TCRs, nearly half reportedly target unmutated variant regions. Researchers report vaccine-associated CD4 TCRs spanning spike, with dominance at 160-218 and 743-854. Mostly white British, mostly female donors; authors suggested clonal diversity may be underestimated.

Of note for this clone: Its antigen remains unidentified.

Sequencing used immunoSEQ multiplex PCR; TCRdb keeps in-frame clones, though not all of them. The sample shows about 190,000 clones, around 93% of them seen only once. CDR3 length: 18 amino acids. The sample was peripheral blood, taken on day 0 of AZD1222 vaccination. V is TRBV12-2 and J is TRBJ2-2. TRBV12-2 is reported as a pseudogene. This sequence originates from an adult in good health. CDR3 sequence reads: CASRIRLGITPRGRELFF. CDR3 coding DNA: TGTGCAAGTCGCATAAGGCTGGGGATAACACCGAGAGGCCGGGAGCTGTTTTTT.